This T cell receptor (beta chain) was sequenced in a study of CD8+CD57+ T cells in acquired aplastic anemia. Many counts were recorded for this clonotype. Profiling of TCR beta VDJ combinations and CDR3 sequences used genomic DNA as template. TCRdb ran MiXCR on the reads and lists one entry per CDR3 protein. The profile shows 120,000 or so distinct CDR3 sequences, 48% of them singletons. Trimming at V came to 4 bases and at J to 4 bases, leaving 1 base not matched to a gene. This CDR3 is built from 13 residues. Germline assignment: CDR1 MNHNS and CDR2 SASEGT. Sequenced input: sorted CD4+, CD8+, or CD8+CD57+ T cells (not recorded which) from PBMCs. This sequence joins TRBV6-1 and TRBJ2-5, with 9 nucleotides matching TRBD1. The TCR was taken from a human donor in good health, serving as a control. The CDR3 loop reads CASSAGQGETQYF. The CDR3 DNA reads TGTGCCAGCAGTGCGGGACAGGGAGAGACCCAGTACTTC.